Shown below are 23 T cell receptor beta chains from a single sample sequenced in a study of T cell responses to AZD1222 COVID-19 vaccine. Generated by immunoSEQ multiplex PCR, the TCRdb table keeps only in-frame clones and is missing some. The sample carries around 200,000 clones, more than 75% recorded once. The sequencing here drew on peripheral blood, taken 28 days after the second AZD1222 dose. Receptors were obtained from an adult who received the AZD1222 COVID-19 vaccine.

This clone has just a few counts. The V gene is TRBV28, the J gene TRBJ1-2; D unclear. This CDR3 has 13 amino acids. Trimming shortened V by 3 bases and J by 7 bases, and 12 bases separated the two germline ends. Per the germline V gene, CDR1 is MDHEN and CDR2 is SYDVKM. CDR3 sequence: CASSLAGRAGYTF. The CDR3 DNA reads as TGTGCCAGCAGTTTGGCCGGAAGGGCTGGCTACACCTTC.

This rearrangement joins TRBV7-3 to TRBJ2-1; 9 positions agree with TRBD2. Germline values: CDR1 SGHTA, CDR2 FQGTGA. This CDR3 comprises 13 residues. With V trimmed by 4 bases and J by 9 bases, 4 bases remained unmatched. The CDR3 DNA follows: TGTGCCAGCAGCTGGCGGGAGGGCTCTGAGCAGTTCTTC. As protein: CASSWREGSEQFF.

The rearrangement uses TRBV6-5 and TRBJ2-5; no definite D call. Trimming cost V 6 bases and J 2 bases, with 10 bases left between them. Germline V gives CDR1 MNHEY, CDR2 SVGAGI. The CDR3 is 13 residues long. The CDR3 coding sequence is TGTGCCAGCAGCCGGACCCAACAAGAGACCCAGTACTTC. The encoded protein is CASSRTQQETQYF.

This sequence joins TRBV27 and TRBJ1-2; possibly TRBD1 for D (5 bases). From germline, CDR1 is MNHEY and CDR2 SMNVEV (reference sequence). Trimming removed 2 bases at V and 4 bases at J, with 8 bases between. This CDR3 spans 13 amino acids. The CDR3 protein is CASSLGGGYGYTF. In DNA form, the CDR3 reads TGTGCCAGCAGTTTAGGGGGAGGCTATGGCTACACCTTC.

The chain couples TRBV6-1 to TRBJ2-1; 8 bases are a match to TRBD1. The CDR3 is made up of 12 amino acids. Trimming removed 3 bases from V and 10 bases from J; junction bases left unmatched: 2. Germline CDR1 reads MNHNS; CDR2 reads SASEGT. The CDR3 nucleotides are TGTGCCAGCAGTGAGCAGGGGGCGGAGCAGTTCTTC. Its protein is CASSEQGAEQFF.

V gene TRBV5-4 combines with J gene TRBJ2-6; TRBD2 is a possible D gene (5 bases). V was pared by 0 bases and J by 0 bases, with 7 bases between. Germline assignment: CDR1 SGHNT and CDR2 YYREEE (reference sequence). The CDR3 has 16 residues. CDR3 amino acids: CASSLDAGSGANVLTF. As DNA, the CDR3 is TGTGCCAGCAGCTTGGACGCGGGCTCTGGGGCCAACGTCCTGACTTTC.

The table lists this clone with a few counts. The rearrangement links TRBV7-2 to TRBJ1-3; no clear D gene. Germline V lookup: CDR1 SGHTA, CDR2 FQGNSA. V lost 5 bases to trimming and J lost 0 bases, with 11 bases between them. The CDR3 extends over 15 amino acids. CDR3 in amino acids: CASSLSMVSGNTIYF. For the CDR3, the DNA is TGTGCCAGCAGCCTCTCCATGGTCTCTGGAAACACCATATATTTT.

V and J are TRBV30 and TRBJ2-7; possibly TRBD1 or TRBD2 for D (5 bases each). Trimming shortened V by 2 bases and J by 2 bases, and 13 bases separated the two germline ends. The CDR3 has 14 residues. Germline V CDR1 and CDR2: GTSNPN, SVGIG (reference sequence). This CDR3 reads CAWSPWGRAYEQYF. The CDR3 DNA reads TGTGCCTGGAGTCCCTGGGGGAGAGCCTACGAGCAGTACTTC.

The V and J genes are TRBV9 and TRBJ2-7; TRBD2 aligns across 9 bases. The ends lost 0 bases at V and 5 bases at J; junction bases unmatched: 3. The CDR3 loop spans 14 amino acids. Looked up from germline, CDR1 is SGDLS and CDR2 is YYNGEE. The CDR3 coding sequence is TGTGCCAGCAGCGTAGGGCTAGCGGGAAACGAGCAGTACTTC. This sequence encodes CASSVGLAGNEQYF. The full variable domain, rest sourced from reference TRBV9 and TRBJ2-7, is DSGVTQTPKHLITATGQRVTLRCSPRSGDLSVYWYQQSLDQGLQFLIQYYNGEERAKGNILERFSAQQFPDLHSELNLSSLELGDSALYFCASSVGLAGNEQYFGPGTRLTVT.

The chain is built from TRBV9 and TRBJ2-7; D may be TRBD2 (6 bases). The length of the CDR3 is 12 residues. Germline values: CDR1 SGDLS, CDR2 YYNGEE. The V gene lost 2 bases and the J gene lost 3 bases, with 6 bases spanning the gap. The CDR3: CASSVSGYEQYF. Written as DNA, the CDR3 is TGTGCCAGCAGCGTTAGCGGCTACGAGCAGTACTTC.

The V and J genes are TRBV19 and TRBJ1-6; TRBD1 matches at 8 bases. The CDR3 consists of 13 residues. CDR1 and CDR2 from the germline V gene are LNHDA and SQIVND (reference sequence). V lost 6 bases and J lost 8; bases outside the gene matches: 3. CDR3 protein: CASSADRDSPLHF. The CDR3 region has the DNA TGTGCCAGTAGCGCGGACAGGGATTCACCCCTCCACTTT.

This chain links TRBV5-1 with TRBJ2-2, with 8 bases fitting TRBD2. The J segment lost 0 bases and the V segment lost 4 bases, leaving 8 bases of the junction unmatched. The CDR3 runs 17 residues. Germline lookup yields CDR1 SGHRS and CDR2 YFSETQ. The CDR3 sequence is CASSRLEAGANTGELFF. Here the CDR3 DNA reads TGCGCCAGCAGCCGCCTTGAAGCGGGAGCGAACACCGGGGAGCTGTTTTTT.

This chain joins TRBV7-9 and TRBJ2-2, with 11 bases aligning to TRBD2. Losses at the gene ends were 5 bases for V and 1 base for J; bases not matched to a gene: 12. CDR1 and CDR2 from the germline V gene are SEHNR and FQNEAQ (reference sequence). CDR3 length: 19 amino acids. The CDR3 coding sequence is TGTGCCAGCAGCCGTGGGGCTAGCGGGAGGCCCCAGAACACCGGGGAGCTGTTTTTT. This translates into CASSRGASGRPQNTGELFF.

Turning to this clone: The junction differs from germline at one of its ends, possibly a read error. V and J are TRBV3-1 (or the pseudogene TRBV3-2) and TRBJ1-3, with unresolved D. Germline CDR1 reads LGHDT; CDR2 reads YNNKEL (reference sequence). CDR3 length equals 15 residues. CDR3 region: CASTQDRFTGNTIYF. The CDR3 DNA is TGTGCCAGCACCCAAGATAGGTTTACTGGAAACACCATATATTTT.

This clone has a single count. The chain is built from TRBV7-2 and TRBJ1-5; D ambiguous. V gave up 4 bases and J gave up 0 bases, with 4 bases separating them. The germline V gene has CDR1 SGHTA and CDR2 FQGNSA. CDR3 length: 13 amino acids. CDR3 sequence (DNA): TGTGCCAGCAGCTCCTATAGCAATCAGCCCCAGCATTTT. This sequence encodes CASSSYSNQPQHF.

The chain uses TRBV7-6 and TRBJ2-2; D unclear. The CDR3 runs 16 residues. Looked up from germline, CDR1 is SGHVS and CDR2 is FNYEAQ. Deletions cut 1 base from V and 0 bases from J, with 9 bases between. The CDR3 is CASSLEVPTNTGELFF. DNA of the CDR3: TGTGCCAGCAGCTTAGAGGTTCCCACGAACACCGGGGAGCTGTTTTTT.

V gene TRBV27 combines with J gene TRBJ2-3; D possibly corresponds to TRBD2 (5 bases). Trimming took 6 bases from V and 3 from J, leaving 19 bases between them. The CDR3 extends over 16 amino acids. CDR1 is MNHEY and CDR2 is SMNVEV in the germline V gene (reference sequence). CDR3 sequence (DNA): TGTGCCAGCAGGCCGTTTGACCTAGCATATACAGATACGCAGTATTTT. Protein: CASRPFDLAYTDTQYF.

The CDR3 nucleotides are TGTGCCAGCTCACGAGGCGCTGAGACTGAAGCTTTCTTT. Protein product: CASSRGAETEAFF. This chain links TRBV18 with TRBJ1-1; D gene uncertain. The CDR3 runs 13 residues. Germline assignment: CDR1 KGHSH and CDR2 LQKENI. V was trimmed by 4 bases and J by 5 bases, leaving 11 bases between them.

The chain has TRBV5-1 and TRBJ2-7; 7 bases are a match to TRBD1. The V gene end was trimmed by 4 bases and the J gene end by 4 bases; junction bases not matched to a gene: 11. This CDR3 is 15 amino acids long. Germline V lookup: CDR1 SGHRS, CDR2 YFSETQ. As DNA, the CDR3 is TGCGCCAGCAGCCCCGGACAGGCCCTCGGTTACGAGCAGTACTTC. Amino acids: CASSPGQALGYEQYF.

CDR3 DNA: TGTGCCAGCAGCTTCTCAATGACTCGGGCGAAGTTCTTC. As protein: CASSFSMTRAKFF. The rearrangement uses TRBV7-3 and TRBJ2-1; D is uncertain. The CDR3 has 13 residues. V was pared by 3 bases and J by 14 bases, with 17 bases between. Germline assignment: CDR1 SGHTA and CDR2 FQGTGA.

The chain recombines TRBV9 with TRBJ2-1; 8 nucleotides agree with TRBD2. After removal of 0 bases from V and 7 bases from J, the junction contained 12 bases not matched to a gene. This CDR3 contains 17 residues. Per the germline V gene, CDR1 is SGDLS and CDR2 is YYNGEE. The CDR3 nucleotides read TGTGCCAGCAGCGTAGATCCCCCGGGACTAGTTAGGAATGAGCAGTTCTTC. This gives the protein CASSVDPPGLVRNEQFF.

V usage is TRBV18 and J usage is TRBJ1-5, with unresolved D. V was clipped by 2 bases and J by 4 bases, with 18 bases between them. The CDR3 length is 17 residues. Germline loops: CDR1 KGHSH, CDR2 LQKENI. CDR3 residues: CASSPLPPDKSNQPQHF. CDR3 DNA sequence: TGTGCCAGCTCACCATTGCCCCCCGATAAGTCGAATCAGCCCCAGCATTTT.

The chain has TRBV27 and TRBJ2-7; 7 nucleotides match TRBD2. This CDR3 spans 14 amino acids. Trimming removed 6 bases from V and 0 bases from J; junction bases left unmatched: 5. CDR1 MNHEY and CDR2 SMNVEV come from the germline V gene (reference sequence). CDR3 DNA sequence: TGTGCCAGCAGGGATACGGGAGGCTCCTACGAGCAGTACTTC. This sequence encodes CASRDTGGSYEQYF.